This T cell receptor beta chain appears in the sequencing data of a study of blood T cell repertoires in COVID-19. This table comes from immunoSEQ multiplex PCR, and its TCRdb copy is limited to in-frame clones, with some not included. Among around 190,000 clones, 80% to 90% were seen once, and the ten largest hold around 10%. The V end was cut by 6 bases, the J end by 1 base, with 9 bases between. The CDR3 is 12 amino acids. Per the germline V gene, CDR1 is GTSNPN and CDR2 is SVGIG (reference sequence). This chain uses TRBV30 with TRBJ1-1, with D unclear. The TCR was taken from a man aged 18-30 years with acute COVID-19. Input material: PBMCs or T cells enriched from blood (not recorded which). The CDR3 loop reads CACGRENTEAFF. Written as DNA, the CDR3 is TGTGCCTGTGGGAGAGAGAACACTGAAGCTTTCTTT.